Presented here are 2 T cell receptor beta chains from one specimen sequenced in a study of radiation and T cells in renal cell carcinoma (dated by TCRdb to about 2020). Libraries were made using the immunoSEQ multiplex PCR assay. Held by TCRdb, this immuneACCESS table contains in-frame sequences only and omits some clones. Under half of the omission traces to an unresolved V gene where checked; the cause of the rest is unknown. The sample contains approximately 100,000 clones, 86% of them found a single time. The ten top clones hold over 6% of the sample. Explained via the paper, the time point label denotes: baseline pretreatment blood. Sample treatment or condition, as interpreted from the label and publication: 15 Gy SBRT to primary tumor, nephrectomy 4 weeks later. This specimen was blood, taken from a patient whose treatment included radiotherapy and nephrectomy. These receptors were collected from a man aged 45 to 65 with renal cell carcinoma.

The J gene is TRBJ1-1, the V gene TRBV7-3, with D maybe TRBD1 (5 bases). The germline gives CDR1 SGHTA, CDR2 FQGTGA. The CDR3 has 14 residues. V shed 2 bases and J shed 3 bases, with 10 bases lying between them. The CDR3 protein is CASSLQGGDTEAFF. DNA of the CDR3: TGTGCCAGCAGCTTACAGGGTGGGGACACTGAAGCTTTCTTT.

The chain uses TRBV6-5 and TRBJ1-3; the match to TRBD1 covers 9 bases. The V segment lost 5 bases and the J segment 3 bases; nucleotides outside the gene matches: 5. The length of the CDR3 is 15 residues. CDR1 and CDR2 from the germline V gene are MNHEY and SVGAGI. CDR3 amino acids: CASSGGTGFGNTIYF. The CDR3 DNA follows: TGTGCCAGCAGTGGCGGGACAGGGTTTGGAAACACCATATATTTT.